Listed here is a single T cell receptor beta chain. This table comes from immunoSEQ multiplex PCR, and its TCRdb copy is limited to in-frame clones, with some not included. Of approximately 180,000 clones detected, almost 80% appear once; the ten largest clones hold approximately 15%. This CDR3 region has 14 residues. The V gene lost 0 bases and the J gene lost 8 bases, with 11 bases spanning the gap. Germline CDR1 reads KGHSH; CDR2 reads LQKENI. The sample belongs to a study of blood T cell repertoires in COVID-19. Material: PBMCs or T cells enriched from blood (not recorded which). This receptor was identified in a woman between 45 and 65 years old who had recovered from COVID-19. V is TRBV18 and J is TRBJ2-1, with a tentative D call TRBD2 (5 bases). As DNA, the CDR3 is TGTGCCAGCTCACCACCAGGGAGTTGGGATGAGCAGTTCTTC. Its protein product is CASSPPGSWDEQFF.